This T cell receptor beta chain is drawn from a study of beta chain features in type 1 diabetes. The CDR3 runs 14 residues. V was cut by 4 bases and J by 4 bases, with 14 bases left in between. Germline V gene sequence: CDR1 SGHDN, CDR2 FVKESK. The isolated RNA, all of it, was reverse transcribed, so expressed TCRB transcripts were what got sequenced. It was found that naive, central memory and regulatory T cell samples averaged about 3.57 million reads. Clones were read by immunoSEQ multiplex PCR, and TCRdb kept only the in-frame ones, dropping some. Found here are approximately 38,000 clones, around 49% of them singletons; the top ten hold around 0.78%.

The sample comprised central memory CD4+ T cells from blood. The chain combines TRBV14 with TRBJ2-7; D is perhaps TRBD1 (6 bases). This clonotype originated in a woman between 18 and 30 years old in good health. DNA for the CDR3: TGTGCCAGCAGCCTGGGGCAGGGGTCGTACGAGCAGTACTTC. Translation gives CASSLGQGSYEQYF.